These 14 T cell receptor beta chains share one sample of origin, sequenced in a study of regulatory T cells in long-lasting Graves disease. CDR3-region Arm-PCR and iRepertoire HTBI primers produced the TCR beta libraries. TCRdb ran MiXCR on the multiplex PCR reads and lists one entry per CDR3 protein. The sample consists of hundreds of thousands of distinct CDR3 sequences, about 17% of them appearing once. This sample's time point: newly diagnosed GD, antithyroid drugs for less than 3 months. Isolated PBMC RNA provided the starting material for the TCR library. The same data also went into a second study, on T cells in Graves' hyperthyroidism and ophthalmopathy.

Sequenced here: peripheral blood mononuclear cells (PBMCs), sampled at new diagnosis, from a patient treated with antithyroid drugs. Receptors originate from a woman aged 25 to 39 with Graves disease.

This clonotype was seen ten or more times. This chain joins TRBV18 and TRBJ2-5, with D perhaps TRBD1 or TRBD2 (5 bases each). The CDR3 consists of 13 residues. Germline values: CDR1 KGHSH, CDR2 LQKENI. V lost 2 bases, J lost 7 bases, and 11 bases lay in between. CDR3 region: CASSPGTLGTQYF. The DNA for the CDR3 is TGTGCCAGCTCACCAGGGACGTTGGGGACCCAGTACTTC.

This clonotype was recorded many times. J is TRBJ2-2 and V is TRBV12-5; D gene uncertain. This CDR3 region has 12 residues. V was cut by 3 bases and J by 2 bases, with 1 base left in between. CDR1 is LGHNT, CDR2 FRNRAP, per germline. CDR3 nucleotide sequence: TGTGCTAGTGGTTTCAACACCGGGGAGCTGTTTTTT. Its translation: CASGFNTGELFF.

There are many counts of this clonotype. The chain couples TRBV11-1 to TRBJ2-7; D is possibly TRBD1 (5 bases). The CDR3 length is 15 residues. Trimming stripped 0 bases from V and 3 bases from J, with 12 bases between. Germline assignment: CDR1 SGHAT and CDR2 FQDESV (reference sequence). The CDR3 region is CASSLAPRQNYEQYF. The CDR3, as DNA: TGTGCCAGCAGCTTAGCGCCCCGACAGAACTACGAGCAGTACTTC.

With respect to this clonotype: A far larger clone differs by one base, so this is likely a read error. J is TRBJ2-3 and V is TRBV3-1; TRBD1 is a possible D gene (5 bases). Matching the DNA end better, TRBJ2-7 makes the J call doubtful. The CDR3 contains 13 residues. Germline-derived CDR1 and CDR2 are LGHDT and YNNKEL (reference sequence). CDR3 protein: CASRRQTSYEQYF. The CDR3, as DNA: TGTGCCAGCAGACGACAGACCTCCTACGAGCAGTACTTC.

This clonotype was counted at least ten times. The chain couples TRBV30 to TRBJ2-1; D might be TRBD2 (5 bases). CDR1 is GTSNPN, CDR2 SVGIG, per germline (reference sequence). This CDR3 spans 11 amino acids. With 3 bases removed from V and 6 bases from J, the gap between germline ends came to 6 bases. CDR3 amino acids: CAWSRGNEQFF. CDR3 coding DNA: TGTGCCTGGAGCCGGGGCAATGAGCAGTTCTTC.

The rearrangement joins TRBV29-1 to TRBJ2-7, with 7 bases lining up with TRBD1. The V gene's germline CDR1 is SQVTM and CDR2 ANQGSEA. V shed 5 bases, J shed 5 bases, and the junction held 6 bases outside the gene matches. The CDR3 runs 12 residues. The DNA for the CDR3 is TGCAGCGTTACCACGACAGGGAACGAGCAGTACTTC. Its protein product is CSVTTTGNEQYF.

This clonotype was seen repeatedly, ten times or more. The V and J genes are TRBV7-9 and TRBJ2-4; a possible D gene is TRBD1 (6 bases). The CDR3 has 15 amino acids. Germline V gene sequence: CDR1 SEHNR, CDR2 FQNEAQ (reference sequence). Trimming removed 5 bases from V and 0 bases from J, with 11 bases in between. CDR3 nucleotide sequence: TGTGCCAGCAGCGAAGGACAGATAGCCAAAAACATTCAGTACTTC. Encoded protein: CASSEGQIAKNIQYF.

The CDR3 sequence is CASSQDYLSSYEQYF. Here the CDR3 DNA reads TGTGCCAGCAGCCAAGACTATCTGAGCTCCTACGAGCAGTACTTC. The rearrangement joins TRBV4-2 to TRBJ2-7; D gene uncertain. CDR3 size: 15 residues. V gave up 0 bases and J gave up 0 bases, with 9 bases separating them. From germline, CDR1 is LGHNA and CDR2 YNFKEQ.

This clonotype was counted only a few times. The chain employs TRBV19 and TRBJ1-5; tentative D call: TRBD1 (5 bases). Germline CDR1 and CDR2: LNHDA and SQIVND (reference sequence). This CDR3 spans 16 amino acids. Trimming took 3 bases from V and 7 from J, leaving 19 bases between them. The CDR3 loop is CASSIRGGVGGQPQHF. The CDR3 region has the DNA TGTGCCAGTAGTATTCGGGGAGGGGTAGGAGGACAGCCCCAGCATTTT.

A note on this clonotype: One base away lies a much larger clone, so this may be a sequencing read error. This chain joins TRBV27 and TRBJ1-2, with 8 bases lining up with TRBD1. Germline assignment: CDR1 MNHEY and CDR2 SMNVEV (reference sequence). V lost 4 bases and J lost 6; bases outside the gene matches: 7. The CDR3 is 14 residues long. CDR3 nucleotide sequence: TGTGCCAGCAGTTCCCCGGACAGGGTGCATGGCTACACCTTC. Amino acids: CASSSPDRVHGYTF.

The rearrangement joins TRBV28 to TRBJ1-3, with D perhaps TRBD1 (6 bases). Germline V gene lookup returns CDR1 MDHEN and CDR2 SYDVKM. V lost 2 bases to trimming and J lost 0 bases, with 8 bases between them. The CDR3 has 15 amino acids. The DNA for the CDR3 is TGTGCCAGCAGTTTACGGACAGTCTCTGGAAACACCATATATTTT. Encoded protein: CASSLRTVSGNTIYF.

The sample holds a few counts of this clonotype. V gene TRBV4-1 combines with J gene TRBJ2-1, with a possible D match to TRBD2 (5 bases). Germline V gene lookup returns CDR1 MGHRA and CDR2 YSYEKL. This CDR3 region has 16 residues. Trimming removed 0 bases at V and 6 bases at J, with 15 bases between. The CDR3 is CASSQDRAPGSNEQFF. Here the CDR3 DNA reads TGCGCCAGCAGCCAAGATAGGGCCCCGGGATCCAATGAGCAGTTCTTC.

The chain recombines TRBV6-1 with TRBJ2-3; 7 bases align to TRBD2. CDR1 is MNHNS and CDR2 is SASEGT in the germline V gene. The CDR3 covers 14 residues. Trimming removed 2 bases from V and 2 bases from J; junction bases left unmatched: 1. The CDR3 region is CASSERGDTDTQYF. CDR3 nucleotide sequence: TGTGCCAGCAGTGAACGGGGGGACACAGATACGCAGTATTTT.

This clonotype occurred many times. The chain employs TRBV2 and TRBJ1-2, with unresolved D. The CDR3 contains 12 residues. The germline CDR1 and CDR2 sequences are SNHLY and FYNNEI. The ends were cut back, 5 bases at V and 6 bases at J, with 10 bases in the middle. Written as DNA, the CDR3 is TGTGCCAGCAGTCCCGACGCGGATGGCTACACCTTC. Protein product: CASSPDADGYTF.